The present TCR beta chain was sequenced within a study of cytomegalovirus exposure and HLA in healthy donors. Whole-study findings and limits: There were some V segments, including TRBV6-2 and TRBV6-3, excluded as indistinguishable. Serostatus for CMV was the only available immune exposure information. Another analysis was done later, and it associated 15,000 to 20,000 TCR beta sequences with HLA alleles at 0.05 false discovery rate.

Primers for the PCR totalled 60 Vbeta and 13 Jbeta. Here immunoSEQ multiplex PCR was the method, and the copy in TCRdb shows in-frame clones only, minus some. The clone table shows about 210,000 clones, with the ten largest holding around 0.95%. This CDR3 has 17 amino acids. Germline V gene sequence: CDR1 LNHDA, CDR2 SQIVND (reference sequence). Unmatched junction bases numbered 13, after V lost 6 bases and J lost 1 base. About this clone: Its antigen is undetermined.

The source is a woman aged 25 to 39 in good health and CMV-seropositive. Sample: PBMCs. The genes are TRBV19 and TRBJ2-7, with 9 bases fitting TRBD2. The DNA for the CDR3 is TGTGCCAGTAGCGAAGTAACGGCTAGCGGGACTTCCTACGAGCAGTACTTC. Translation: CASSEVTASGTSYEQYF. Filled out from reference TRBV19 and TRBJ2-7, the complete variable domain reads DGGITQSPKYLFRKEGQNVTLSCEQNLNHDAMYWYRQDPGQGLRLIYYSQIVNDFQKGDIAEGYSVSREKKESFPLTVTSAQKNPTAFYLCASSEVTASGTSYEQYFGPGTRLTVT.